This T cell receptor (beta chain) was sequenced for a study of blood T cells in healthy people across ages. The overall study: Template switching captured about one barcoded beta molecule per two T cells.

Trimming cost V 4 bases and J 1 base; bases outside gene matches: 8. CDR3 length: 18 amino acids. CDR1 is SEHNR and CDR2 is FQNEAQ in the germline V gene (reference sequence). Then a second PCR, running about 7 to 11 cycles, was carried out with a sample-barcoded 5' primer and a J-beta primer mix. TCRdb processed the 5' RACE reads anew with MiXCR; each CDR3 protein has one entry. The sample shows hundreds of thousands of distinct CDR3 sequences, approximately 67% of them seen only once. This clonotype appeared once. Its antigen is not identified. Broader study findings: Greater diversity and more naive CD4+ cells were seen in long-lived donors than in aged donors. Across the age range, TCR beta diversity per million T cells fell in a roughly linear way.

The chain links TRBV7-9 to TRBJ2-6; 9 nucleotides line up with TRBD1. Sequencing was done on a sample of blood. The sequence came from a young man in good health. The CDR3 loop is CASSSPRDRASGANVLTF. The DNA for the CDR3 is TGTGCCAGCAGCTCCCCCCGGGACAGGGCTTCTGGGGCCAACGTCCTGACTTTC.